This T cell receptor (beta chain) appears in the sequencing data of a study of cytomegalovirus exposure and HLA in healthy donors. Study overall: Caucasian-associated ancestry cluster membership applied to about 77% of approximately 420 genotyped donors. Study-wide points: Based on reports, TCR beta sequences accurately predicted HLA-A and HLA-B alleles for most subjects. Highest at DRB1 and lowest at HLA-C, TCR association rates differed among HLA loci in a later analysis. A highly shared variant cluster was judged a likely technical artifact.

Notes on this clone: The target antigen is unknown.

Looked up from germline, CDR1 is MNHEY and CDR2 is SMNVEV (reference sequence). V was shortened by 5 bases and J by 1 base, with 12 bases between the two germline ends. This CDR3 contains 14 residues. Use of 60 Vbeta and 13 Jbeta primers characterized the PCR. The data were produced by immunoSEQ multiplex PCR, yet TCRdb's version contains in-frame clones alone and is incomplete. The table lists more than 75,000 clones, approximately 74% of them singletons. The clonotype was recovered from a woman aged 50 to 60 in good health and CMV-seropositive. The rearrangement joins TRBV27 to TRBJ2-7, with D uncertain. The sequencing input was PBMCs. For the CDR3, the DNA is TGTGCCAGCAGTACCACCAGGATTTCCTACGAGCAGTACTTC. Translating gives CASSTTRISYEQYF.